What follows are 11 T cell receptor beta chains derived from one specimen sequenced in a study of T cell changes during pregnancy in multiple sclerosis. The assay was immunoSEQ multiplex PCR, and TCRdb's table has in-frame clones only and misses some. This sample carries under 120,000 clones, approximately 91% of them seen once, and the ten largest clones take approximately 3.7%. The specimen comprised peripheral blood, sampled after pregnancy. The receptors originated from a female donor with multiple sclerosis, enrolled in a pregnancy study.

CDR3 loop: CASRGRQGYEQYF. In DNA, the CDR3 is TGTGCCAGCAGAGGGAGACAGGGCTACGAGCAGTACTTC. The V call is TRBV13, the J call TRBJ2-7; TRBD1 agrees at 7 bases. Per the germline V gene, CDR1 is PRHDT and CDR2 is FYEKMQ (reference sequence). Germline trimming cut 6 bases from V and 3 bases from J; bases unmatched to any gene: 5. This CDR3 region has 13 residues.

The V gene is TRBV7-3, the J gene TRBJ2-2, with 9 bases fitting TRBD2. The CDR3 extends over 16 amino acids. In germline, CDR1 is SGHTA, CDR2 FQGTGA. With V trimmed by 10 bases and J by 4 bases, 13 bases remained unmatched. CDR3 nucleotide sequence: TGTGCCACCCCGGGTTCGCTAGCGGGGTTCACCGGGGAGCTGTTTTTT. Protein product: CATPGSLAGFTGELFF.

The chain employs TRBV14 and TRBJ2-3; D is possibly TRBD2 (6 bases). From germline, CDR1 is SGHDN and CDR2 FVKESK. The CDR3 covers 17 residues. Between the trimmed V and J ends, which lost 1 base and 5 bases, there was a span of 19 bases. CDR3 protein: CASSQGWRGRGLDTQYF. CDR3 nucleotide sequence: TGTGCCAGCAGCCAAGGGTGGAGGGGCCGCGGCCTAGATACGCAGTATTTT. The whole variable domain, filled in from reference TRBV14 and TRBJ2-3, reads EAGVTQFPSHSVIEKGQTVTLRCDPISGHDNLYWYRRVMGKEIKFLLHFVKESKQDESGMPNNRFLAERTGGTYSTLKVQPAELEDSGVYFCASSQGWRGRGLDTQYFGPGTRLTVL.

The chain links TRBV11-2 to TRBJ2-1, with a tentative D call TRBD2 (6 bases). Germline CDR1 and CDR2: SGHAT and FQNNGV. V lost 1 base, J lost 4 bases, and 14 bases lay in between. CDR3 size: 16 residues. The CDR3 loop is CASSLGGAWAYNEQFF. The CDR3, as DNA: TGTGCCAGCAGCTTAGGCGGGGCCTGGGCGTACAATGAGCAGTTCTTC. Based on the CDR3 plus reference TRBV11-2 and TRBJ2-1, the full variable domain is EAGVAQSPRYKIIEKRQSVAFWCNPISGHATLYWYQQILGQGPKLLIQFQNNGVVDDSQLPKDRFSAERLKGVDSTLKIQPAKLEDSAVYLCASSLGGAWAYNEQFFGPGTRLTVL.

The rearrangement links TRBV9 to TRBJ2-5, with TRBD2 identical over 10 bases. The CDR3 has 14 residues. The germline V gene has CDR1 SGDLS and CDR2 YYNGEE. V lost 4 bases and J lost 2; bases outside the gene matches: 2. DNA for the CDR3: TGTGCCAGCAGCAGTAGCGGGGGGCAAGAGACCCAGTACTTC. Translating it yields CASSSSGGQETQYF.

This chain joins TRBV5-1 and TRBJ2-5, with TRBD1 as a possible D gene (6 bases). From germline, CDR1 is SGHRS and CDR2 YFSETQ. CDR3 size: 16 residues. V was trimmed by 2 bases and J by 3 bases, leaving 17 bases between them. The CDR3 DNA is TGCGCCAGCAGCTTATTTGGCAGGGGTTTTGAAGAGACCCAGTACTTC. It translates to CASSLFGRGFEETQYF.

The CDR3 here is CAWSRSTRGTDTQYF. DNA of the CDR3: TGTGCCTGGAGTCGCTCGACTCGAGGCACAGATACGCAGTATTTT. This rearrangement joins TRBV30 to TRBJ2-3; D call uncertain. The V gene lost 2 bases and the J gene lost 1 base, with 13 bases spanning the gap. The germline CDR1 and CDR2 sequences are GTSNPN and SVGIG (reference sequence). The CDR3 extends over 15 amino acids.

The chain carries TRBV7-3 and TRBJ1-1; TRBD1 aligns across 8 bases. V dropped 1 base and J dropped 6; count of bases not matched to a gene: 4. The CDR3 is 14 residues long. Germline values: CDR1 SGHTA, CDR2 FQGTGA. Here the CDR3 DNA reads TGTGCCAGCAGCTTAAGCGGGACAGGCTCTGAAGCTTTCTTT. This gives the protein CASSLSGTGSEAFF.

The rearrangement uses TRBV19 and TRBJ2-2, with 11 bases aligning to TRBD2. The CDR3 is 16 residues long. After removal of 5 bases from V and 7 bases from J, the junction contained 9 bases not matched to a gene. CDR1 and CDR2 (germline): LNHDA, SQIVND (reference sequence). The CDR3 is CASSGLTSGDGGELFF. CDR3 nucleotide sequence: TGTGCCAGTAGTGGTCTGACTAGCGGGGACGGCGGGGAGCTGTTTTTT.

The rearrangement uses TRBV7-3 and TRBJ1-1, with D unresolved. Per the germline V gene, CDR1 is SGHTA and CDR2 is FQGTGA. This CDR3 comprises 13 residues. V was clipped by 5 bases and J by 2 bases, with 9 bases between them. The CDR3 is CASSATVNTEAFF. DNA of the CDR3: TGTGCCAGCAGCGCTACAGTTAACACTGAAGCTTTCTTT.

V gene TRBV4-1 combines with J gene TRBJ2-7; 10 nucleotides line up with TRBD2. The CDR3 spans 15 residues. Germline CDR1 and CDR2: MGHRA and YSYEKL. V was pared by 5 bases and J by 2 bases, with 6 bases of the junction left unmatched. CDR3 in amino acids: CASSYTSGVTYEQYF. CDR3 DNA sequence: TGCGCCAGCAGCTACACTAGCGGGGTAACCTACGAGCAGTACTTC.